This TCR beta chain was identified during a study of OX40 agonist ivuxolimab in advanced cancers. For the wider study: Ivuxolimab was a fully human IgG2 agonistic monoclonal antibody targeting the costimulatory receptor OX40 (CD134). In the dose-escalation cohort, 82.7% of patients were male, and the mean age was approximately 60 years, with a range of 23 to 79. The purpose of peripheral TCRbeta sequencing was to test whether ivuxolimab changed TCR sequence diversity and led to clonal T-cell expansion. The paper covers the monotherapy dose-escalation part of the phase I ivuxolimab trial, which included N of about 50 patients. Intravenous ivuxolimab was administered to patients every 2 weeks at six dose levels: 0.01, 0.1, 0.3, 1.5, 3 and 10 mg/kg. Partial responses were achieved by three dose-escalation patients, of whom one had hepatocellular carcinoma and two had cutaneous melanoma. Prior anti-PD-1, anti-PD-L1 or anti-CTLA-4 therapy was permitted, and checkpoint inhibitors had been received by about 37% of dose-escalation patients. Of the approximately 54 dose-escalation patients, hepatocellular carcinoma was present in roughly 19, melanoma in around 15, renal cell carcinoma in 9 and head and neck cancer in 9.

What the authors observed across the whole study: Low levels of normalized T-cell clonal expansion were also seen in some patients who did not respond. At doses of 0.1 to 3.0 mg/kg, clonal expansion of both CD4+ and CD8+ blood T cells was observed from baseline to week 6. In the 0.1-3.0 mg/kg groups, partial responders were among the patients with the lowest normalized peripheral clonal expansion, particularly in CD8+ T cells. After ivuxolimab, CD8+ T cells had more expanded clones than CD4+ T cells on average. The antigen specificity of the clonally expanded peripheral T cells was not determined.

CDR1 and CDR2, per the germline V gene, are MDHEN and SYDVKM. The CDR3 runs 14 amino acids, cysteine and phenylalanine included. Just CDR3 DNA is preserved here, 42 bases in frame from base 1. Clipping removes 7 bases from V and 2 bases from J, with 2 as the unmatched junction base count. As for this clone: The antigen it binds to is not known. No qualities accompany the bases; no much larger clone lies one base away.

Genomic DNA was isolated from the sorted cells so that the TCRbeta CDR3 region could be sequenced. TCRbeta CDR3 regions were sequenced using the immunoSEQ Assay. TCRdb provides this immuneACCESS table in a form limited to in-frame rearrangements. Some clones are lacking; in checked studies, under half of them reflect an unresolved V gene, and why the rest are absent is not known. The sample has tens of thousands of clones on record, almost 85% of them singletons. The top ten constitute around 21% of the sample. Patients with a history of autoimmune disease or receiving systemic immunosuppression were excluded from the trial. Peripheral blood for TCR sequencing was drawn from every dose cohort at baseline, at cycle 4 day 1 and at cycle 7 day 1. The samples were taken from a phase I, first-in-human, multicenter, open-label dose-escalation trial of ivuxolimab. Adults with locally advanced or metastatic head and neck squamous cell, hepatocellular, melanoma or renal cell carcinoma were enrolled in the trial. Before TCR sequencing, CD4+ T cells and CD8+ T cells were sorted from peripheral blood as separate populations.

This sequence was found in an adult with an advanced solid tumor such as melanoma, head and neck, liver or kidney cancer. The starting material was CD4+ or CD8+ T cells sorted from blood, obtained in a trial of the OX40 agonist ivuxolimab. The chain is assembled from TRBV28 and TRBJ2-1; the central 10 bases match TRBD1. The DNA is as follows: TGTGCCAGCATCGGGACAGGGGCCTACAATGAGCAGTTCTTC. This codes for CASIGTGAYNEQFF.